These 22 T cell receptor beta chains share one sample of origin, sequenced in a study of beta chain features in type 1 diabetes. The study's findings and limits: Among patients with Type 1 diabetes, TCRB CDR3s were moderately but significantly shorter in every one of the four CD4+ subsets.

Every isolated RNA sample was fully reverse transcribed, so sequencing captured expressed TCRB transcripts. This table comes from immunoSEQ multiplex PCR, and its TCRdb copy is limited to in-frame clones, with some not included. Of fewer than 350,000 clones listed, approximately 15% are singletons. The antigens these receptors bind are not known. Sequenced: naive CD4+ T cells from blood. The source of these receptors is a man younger than 30 with type 1 diabetes.

The chain joins TRBV25-1 to TRBJ1-2, with TRBD1 matching 9 bases. The CDR3 loop spans 17 amino acids. V was pared by 4 bases and J by 7 bases, with 16 bases of the junction left unmatched. Germline-derived CDR1 and CDR2 are MGHDK and SYGVNS. The CDR3 here is CASSGSAGQGSGGGYTF. The DNA of the CDR3 is TGTGCCAGCAGTGGAAGTGCGGGACAGGGATCTGGCGGTGGCTACACCTTC.

This clone turned up a few times. The CDR3 loop is CASSPGWTFQETQYF. The DNA for the CDR3 is TGTGCCAGCTCACCGGGTTGGACATTCCAAGAGACCCAGTACTTC. The chain has TRBV18 and TRBJ2-5; D might be TRBD1 (5 bases). The germline CDR1 and CDR2 sequences are KGHSH and LQKENI. The CDR3 runs 15 residues. Trimming left V 3 bases short and J 1 base short, with 12 bases between.

This chain connects TRBV19 to TRBJ2-1; TRBD1 matches 11 bases. Germline CDR1 and CDR2: LNHDA and SQIVND (reference sequence). V shed 5 bases and J 6 bases; nucleotides not matched to a gene: 9. The length of the CDR3 is 16 residues. CDR3 nucleotide sequence: TGTGCCAGTAGTCCAATAGGACAGGGGGCGCGCAATGAGCAGTTCTTC. Translated, it gives CASSPIGQGARNEQFF.

The V gene is TRBV11-2, the J gene TRBJ2-7, with 9 bases identical to TRBD2. This CDR3 region has 14 residues. Losses at the gene ends were 8 bases for V and 3 bases for J; bases not matched to a gene: 8. From germline, CDR1 is SGHAT and CDR2 FQNNGV. This chain's CDR3 is CASRRLADNYEQYF. Written as DNA, the CDR3 is TGTGCCAGCCGGCGACTAGCGGACAACTACGAGCAGTACTTC. The full variable domain, its missing parts supplied by reference TRBV11-2 and TRBJ2-7, is EAGVAQSPRYKIIEKRQSVAFWCNPISGHATLYWYQQILGQGPKLLIQFQNNGVVDDSQLPKDRFSAERLKGVDSTLKIQPAKLEDSAVYLCASRRLADNYEQYFGPGTRLTVT.

V and J are TRBV6-6 and TRBJ1-2; 7 bases line up with TRBD1. Trimming cost V 5 bases and J 4 bases; bases outside gene matches: 7. The CDR3 consists of 14 residues. Germline V lookup: CDR1 MNHNY, CDR2 SVGAGI (reference sequence). CDR3 protein: CASSARQGIYGYTF. CDR3 DNA sequence: TGTGCCAGCAGTGCCCGACAGGGAATCTATGGCTACACCTTC.

The gene calls are TRBV9 and TRBJ2-1, with a weak D call TRBD2 (6 bases). The CDR3 consists of 13 residues. Trimming shortened V by 3 bases and J by 8 bases, and 12 bases separated the two germline ends. Germline CDR1 SGDLS, CDR2 YYNGEE. The CDR3 region has the DNA TGTGCCAGCAGCGGGATCGGGAGTCATGAGCAGTTCTTC. This sequence encodes CASSGIGSHEQFF. The variable domain in full, with the rest retrieved from reference TRBV9 and TRBJ2-1, is DSGVTQTPKHLITATGQRVTLRCSPRSGDLSVYWYQQSLDQGLQFLIQYYNGEERAKGNILERFSAQQFPDLHSELNLSSLELGDSALYFCASSGIGSHEQFFGPGTRLTVL.

This clone appeared a few times. This chain connects TRBV30 to TRBJ2-7; no reliable D call. Germline V gives CDR1 GTSNPN, CDR2 SVGIG (reference sequence). CDR3 length: 14 amino acids. Trimming removed 0 bases from V and 5 bases from J, with 14 bases in between. DNA of the CDR3: TGTGCCTGGAGTGTCGCCAGAGACTTCGACGAGCAGTACTTC. Amino acids: CAWSVARDFDEQYF.

This clone was counted only a few times. This rearrangement joins TRBV21-1 to TRBJ2-1; the DNA was not used to check the table's D call, TRBD2. TRBV21-1 is designated a pseudogene. This CDR3 comprises 14 residues. In nucleotides, the CDR3 is TGTGCCAGCAGCAATGAGATAGCGGGAGGCGAGCAGTTCTTC. As protein: CASSNEIAGGEQFF.

The chain recombines TRBV5-5 with TRBJ2-7, with a tentative D call TRBD1 (6 bases). The CDR3 spans 13 residues. Per the germline V gene, CDR1 is SGHKS and CDR2 is YYEKEE (reference sequence). The V gene lost 2 bases and the J gene lost 2 bases, with 8 bases spanning the gap. CDR3 in amino acids: CASSLQGAYEQYF. The CDR3 region has the DNA TGTGCCAGCAGCTTACAGGGCGCCTACGAGCAGTACTTC.

This clone was observed a handful of times. This rearrangement joins TRBV7-6 to TRBJ2-2, with TRBD2 matching 8 bases. Germline lookup yields CDR1 SGHVS and CDR2 FNYEAQ. After removal of 2 bases from V and 4 bases from J, the junction contained 3 bases not matched to a gene. This CDR3 has 15 residues. The DNA for the CDR3 is TGTGCCAGCAGCTTAATCGGGGGGGCCACCGGGGAGCTGTTTTTT. Translated, it gives CASSLIGGATGELFF. Variable domain in full (rest from reference TRBV7-6 and TRBJ2-2): GAGVSQSPRYKVTKRGQDVALRCDPISGHVSLYWYRQALGQGPEFLTYFNYEAQQDKSGLPNDRFSAERPEGSISTLTIQRTEQRDSAMYRCASSLIGGATGELFFGEGSRLTVL.

This clone was seen a handful of times. Other DNA sequences in the sample encode the same CDR3. The J gene is TRBJ2-5, the V gene TRBV5-1, with 14 bases fitting TRBD2. The CDR3 length is 15 residues. CDR1 SGHRS and CDR2 YFSETQ come from the germline V gene. The V and J ends lost 3 bases and 5 bases, in that order; junction bases with no gene match: 3. CDR3 sequence reads: CASSSGLAGGETQYF. The CDR3 coding sequence is TGCGCCAGCAGCTCAGGACTAGCGGGAGGTGAGACCCAGTACTTC.

This clone was picked up a small number of times. The chain is built from TRBV5-6 and TRBJ2-1, with TRBD1 matching over 8 bases. The CDR3 is made up of 15 amino acids. Looked up from germline, CDR1 is SGHDT and CDR2 is YYEEEE. The V gene end was trimmed by 4 bases and the J gene end by 5 bases; junction bases not matched to a gene: 8. CDR3: CASSAGKDRDNEQFF. The CDR3 DNA follows: TGTGCCAGCAGCGCGGGGAAGGACAGGGACAATGAGCAGTTCTTC.

V is TRBV29-1 and J is TRBJ1-2; TRBD1 matches 7 bases. Germline V gene lookup returns CDR1 SQVTM and CDR2 ANQGSEA. The CDR3 is made up of 13 amino acids. Trimming cost V 6 bases and J 8 bases; bases outside gene matches: 12. The DNA for the CDR3 is TGCAGCGTCGGACAGGAGGGTTTTGGAGGCTACACCTTC. The encoded protein is CSVGQEGFGGYTF.

The sample holds a few counts of this clone. The genes are TRBV2 and TRBJ2-4, with a weak D call TRBD1 (5 bases). Germline CDR1 reads SNHLY; CDR2 reads FYNNEI. The CDR3 totals 12 residues. V was clipped by 4 bases and J by 8 bases, with 9 bases between them. CDR3 protein: CASSGAGYIQYF. Written as DNA, the CDR3 is TGTGCCAGCAGTGGGGCAGGGTACATTCAGTACTTC.

The chain links TRBV7-9 to TRBJ2-5, with 9 bases that match TRBD2. Germline V lookup: CDR1 SEHNR, CDR2 FQNEAQ (reference sequence). The CDR3 length is 17 residues. Trimming at V came to 5 bases and at J to 1 base, leaving 11 bases not matched to a gene. The CDR3 sequence is CASSPRIGGGGQETQYF. The CDR3 bases are TGTGCCAGCAGCCCACGAATAGGCGGGGGGGGCCAAGAGACCCAGTACTTC.

This clone was seen a few times. This chain links TRBV13 with TRBJ1-4, with 8 bases matching TRBD1. This CDR3 contains 14 residues. Germline loops: CDR1 PRHDT, CDR2 FYEKMQ (reference sequence). V gave up 5 bases and J gave up 11 bases; unmatched junction bases: 10. The CDR3 region is CASSRPGTGGKLFF. The CDR3 nucleotides are TGTGCCAGCAGCCGCCCCGGGACAGGCGGGAAACTGTTTTTT.

Only a few counts were recorded for this clone. V usage is TRBV6-5 and J usage is TRBJ2-7; D perhaps matches TRBD2 (6 bases). CDR3 size: 15 residues. The germline gives CDR1 MNHEY, CDR2 SVGAGI. Trimming cost V 6 bases and J 0 bases, with 15 bases left between them. The CDR3 loop reads CASSQSGGVSYEQYF. The CDR3 DNA is TGTGCCAGCAGCCAGAGCGGAGGGGTCTCCTACGAGCAGTACTTC.

The chain combines TRBV9 with TRBJ2-5; 7 nucleotides agree with TRBD1. J gave up 1 base and V 0 bases, and 12 bases lay outside the gene matches. Germline V gene lookup returns CDR1 SGDLS and CDR2 YYNGEE. This CDR3 is 18 amino acids long. The CDR3 spells CASSVAPLGSGGQETQYF. In DNA form, the CDR3 reads TGTGCCAGCAGCGTAGCTCCCCTGGGGTCAGGGGGCCAAGAGACCCAGTACTTC. Full variable domain (missing parts from reference TRBV9 and TRBJ2-5): DSGVTQTPKHLITATGQRVTLRCSPRSGDLSVYWYQQSLDQGLQFLIQYYNGEERAKGNILERFSAQQFPDLHSELNLSSLELGDSALYFCASSVAPLGSGGQETQYFGPGTRLLVL.

This chain uses TRBV18 with TRBJ1-4, with 7 nucleotides matching TRBD1. Germline assignment: CDR1 KGHSH and CDR2 LQKENI. The CDR3 loop spans 15 amino acids. With 4 bases clipped from V and 8 bases from J, the junction kept 10 bases outside the gene matches. The CDR3 reads CASSLGTVKGEKLFF. CDR3 DNA: TGTGCCAGCTCACTAGGGACAGTAAAAGGAGAAAAACTGTTTTTT. Filled out from reference TRBV18 and TRBJ1-4, the complete variable domain reads NAGVMQNPRHLVRRRGQEARLRCSPMKGHSHVYWYRQLPEEGLKFMVYLQKENIIDESGMPKERFSAEFPKEGPSILRIQQVVRGDSAAYFCASSLGTVKGEKLFFGSGTQLSVL.

J is TRBJ1-2 and V is TRBV29-1; 9 bases align to TRBD1. V was pared by 6 bases and J by 5 bases, with 7 bases of the junction left unmatched. The germline CDR1 and CDR2 sequences are SQVTM and ANQGSEA. The CDR3 runs to 13 residues. Here the CDR3 DNA reads TGCAGCGTGGGGGGACAGGGTGGTTATGGCTACACCTTC. Its protein product is CSVGGQGGYGYTF.

The chain uses TRBV18 and TRBJ2-7; D perhaps matches TRBD1 (6 bases). The CDR3 is 16 amino acids. V was pared by 6 bases and J by 2 bases, with 20 bases between. CDR1 KGHSH and CDR2 LQKENI come from the germline V gene. CDR3 bases: TGTGCCAGCTCCCCCGGGACACCTAGCCTACCCTACGAGCAGTACTTC. Amino acids: CASSPGTPSLPYEQYF. The full variable domain, with the rest looked up from reference TRBV18 and TRBJ2-7, is NAGVMQNPRHLVRRRGQEARLRCSPMKGHSHVYWYRQLPEEGLKFMVYLQKENIIDESGMPKERFSAEFPKEGPSILRIQQVVRGDSAAYFCASSPGTPSLPYEQYFGPGTRLTVT.

This clone was seen only a few times. V usage is TRBV4-2 and J usage is TRBJ1-5, with 8 bases aligning to TRBD1. Germline V gene data show CDR1 as LGHNA and CDR2 as YNFKEQ. J gave up 2 bases and V 2 bases, and 5 bases lay outside the gene matches. This CDR3 region has 16 residues. For the CDR3, the DNA is TGTGCCAGCAGCCAAACCGGACAGGGCGGCAATCAGCCCCAGCATTTT. It translates to CASSQTGQGGNQPQHF.